A single sample gave rise to the 20 T cell receptor beta chains below, sequenced in a study of blood T cell repertoires in COVID-19. The data were produced by immunoSEQ multiplex PCR, yet TCRdb's version contains in-frame clones alone and is incomplete. The sample has about 210,000 clones, about 88% seen once; the top ten hold 3%. Input material: peripheral blood. These receptors all come from a man between 60 and 75 years old with acute or convalescent COVID-19.

Only a few counts were recorded for this clone. The rearrangement links TRBV5-5 to TRBJ1-6; D might be TRBD1 (5 bases). Trimming removed 1 base at V and 5 bases at J, with 10 bases between. The V gene's germline CDR1 is SGHKS and CDR2 YYEKEE (reference sequence). This CDR3 is 15 amino acids long. CDR3 in amino acids: CASSLKGQDNSPLHF. The CDR3 DNA sequence: TGTGCCAGCAGCTTGAAGGGGCAGGATAATTCACCCCTCCACTTT.

The genes are TRBV28 and TRBJ2-6, with 8 bases lining up with TRBD1. The CDR3 consists of 16 residues. CDR1 and CDR2 (germline): MDHEN, SYDVKM. Trimming at V came to 4 bases and at J to 4 bases, leaving 6 bases not matched to a gene. CDR3 DNA sequence: TGTGCCAGCAGTTCGACAGGGGTGAAGGGGGCCAACGTCCTGACTTTC. It specifies CASSSTGVKGANVLTF.

The gene calls are TRBV4-2 and TRBJ2-1; a weak D match, TRBD2 (5 bases). Trimming shortened V by 0 bases and J by 9 bases, and 18 bases separated the two germline ends. The germline gives CDR1 LGHNA, CDR2 YNFKEQ. The CDR3 length is 16 residues. The CDR3 DNA is TGTGCCAGCAGCCAAGATAGCACTACCATGGGGAGTGAGCAGTTCTTC. Translation gives CASSQDSTTMGSEQFF.

The rearrangement links TRBV11-2 to TRBJ2-7; 7 nucleotides match TRBD1. The CDR3 length is 13 residues. J lost 3 bases, V lost 5 bases, and 4 bases had no gene match. Germline values: CDR1 SGHAT, CDR2 FQNNGV. CDR3 coding DNA: TGTGCCAGCAGCCGGACAGGACTCTACGAGCAGTACTTC. Translating gives CASSRTGLYEQYF.

J is TRBJ1-2 and V is TRBV4-3; tentatively, D is TRBD1 (6 bases). The CDR3 sequence is 14 residues long. Germline V gene data show CDR1 as LGHNA and CDR2 as YSLEER. Trimming removed 4 bases at V and 5 bases at J, with 14 bases between. CDR3 DNA: TGCGCCAGCAGCCCCGGACAGTCAGGGTATGGCTACACCTTC. Protein: CASSPGQSGYGYTF.

This chain connects TRBV11-2 to TRBJ2-7, with TRBD2 as a possible D gene (5 bases). V was cut by 2 bases and J by 2 bases, with 13 bases left in between. Germline V gives CDR1 SGHAT, CDR2 FQNNGV. CDR3 length: 15 amino acids. The CDR3 reads CASSLLGLAPYEQYF. CDR3 nucleotides: TGTGCCAGCAGCTTACTAGGGCTAGCACCCTACGAGCAGTACTTC.

The chain carries TRBV2 and TRBJ1-2; maybe TRBD1 (6 bases). Trimming cost V 4 bases and J 4 bases, with 16 bases left between them. This CDR3 spans 15 amino acids. Germline CDR1 and CDR2: SNHLY and FYNNEI. CDR3 region: CASSAQGTPSYGYTF. CDR3 bases: TGTGCCAGCAGTGCACAGGGAACCCCCTCCTATGGCTACACCTTC.

CDR3 amino acids: CASSDDRLRTGANVLTF. CDR3 nucleotides: TGTGCCAGCAGCGACGACAGGCTGCGGACTGGGGCCAACGTCCTGACTTTC. V usage is TRBV5-5 and J usage is TRBJ2-6; TRBD1 might be the D (6 bases). The germline V and J ends were trimmed by 4 bases and 2 bases, with 16 bases remaining between them. Germline V gene sequence: CDR1 SGHKS, CDR2 YYEKEE (reference sequence). This CDR3 has 17 amino acids.

This clone has just one count. The chain is built from TRBV10-3 and TRBJ1-6, with 9 bases lining up with TRBD1. The germline V gene encodes CDR1 ENHRY and CDR2 SYGVKD. Germline trimming cut 0 bases from V and 6 bases from J; bases unmatched to any gene: 0. The CDR3 loop spans 15 amino acids. In DNA form, the CDR3 reads TGTGCCATCAGTGAGTCGGGACAGGGTAATTCACCCCTCCACTTT. Translated: CAISESGQGNSPLHF.

The CDR3 DNA reads TGCGCCAGCAGCCGGTCTGCCGACAGGGTGGCCGTATCGTTCTTC. The encoded protein is CASSRSADRVAVSFF. The V and J genes are TRBV4-1 and TRBJ2-1; 7 bases align to TRBD1. CDR3 length equals 15 residues. V shed 4 bases and J 15 bases; nucleotides not matched to a gene: 18. Germline loops: CDR1 MGHRA, CDR2 YSYEKL.

Details on this clone: This specimen includes other DNA sequences encoding the same CDR3. The chain employs TRBV5-1 and TRBJ1-1; D is uncertain. CDR1 and CDR2 (germline): SGHRS, YFSETQ. V lost 0 bases to trimming and J lost 0 bases, with 3 bases between them. This CDR3 spans 13 amino acids. CDR3 nucleotides: TGCGCCAGCAGCTTGGACTTGAACACTGAAGCTTTCTTT. Residues: CASSLDLNTEAFF.

The CDR3 region has the DNA TGTGCCAGCAGTGTCAAGTGGGAGCGCGATGAAAAACTGTTTTTT. Amino acid sequence: CASSVKWERDEKLFF. J is TRBJ1-4 and V is TRBV2; D ambiguous. The germline V gene has CDR1 SNHLY and CDR2 FYNNEI. Deletions cut 4 bases from V and 6 bases from J, with 15 bases between. CDR3 length: 15 amino acids.

The chain couples TRBV7-2 to TRBJ1-1; D may be TRBD1 (6 bases). This CDR3 has 16 residues. The V end was cut by 5 bases, the J end by 4 bases, with 20 bases between. The germline CDR1 and CDR2 sequences are SGHTA and FQGNSA. CDR3 nucleotide sequence: TGTGCCAGCAGCCCTTTTTGGGGGGGCGCGGGCACTGAAGCTTTCTTT. This codes for CASSPFWGGAGTEAFF.

The J gene is TRBJ2-1, the V gene TRBV24-1; 10 bases are shared with TRBD2. Germline-derived CDR1 and CDR2 are KGHDR and SFDVKD. The length of the CDR3 is 16 residues. V gave up 6 bases and J gave up 10 bases; unmatched junction bases: 14. In nucleotides, the CDR3 is TGTGCCACCAGTAGGGGAGGTAGCGGGGGGTCGGGAGAGCAGTTCTTC. It encodes CATSRGGSGGSGEQFF.

This rearrangement joins TRBV6-5 to TRBJ1-1; D not resolved. Trimming removed 7 bases from V and 1 base from J, with 13 bases in between. The CDR3 is 14 residues long. Per the germline V gene, CDR1 is MNHEY and CDR2 is SVGAGI. CDR3 sequence: CASTRRHPNTEAFF. The CDR3 DNA reads as TGTGCCAGCACCCGTCGACACCCGAACACTGAAGCTTTCTTT.

This clone was observed once. In nucleotides, the CDR3 is TGTGCCAGCACCAACCCGGGACATAGCTACGAGCAGTACTTC. This sequence encodes CASTNPGHSYEQYF. This rearrangement joins TRBV13 to TRBJ2-7; possibly TRBD1 for D (6 bases). Germline CDR1 PRHDT, CDR2 FYEKMQ (reference sequence). V was cut by 7 bases and J by 3 bases, with 16 bases left in between. The CDR3 loop spans 14 amino acids. Full variable domain (outside the CDR3, taken from reference TRBV13 and TRBJ2-7): AAGVIQSPRHLIKEKRETATLKCYPIPRHDTVYWYQQGPGQDPQFLISFYEKMQSDKGSIPDRFSAQQFSDYHSELNMSSLELGDSALYFCASTNPGHSYEQYFGPGTRLTVT.

V usage is TRBV6-5 and J usage is TRBJ1-2; no clear D gene. This CDR3 has 15 amino acids. Germline V gene data show CDR1 as MNHEY and CDR2 as SVGAGI. V shed 4 bases and J shed 5 bases, with 17 bases lying between them. The CDR3 DNA reads as TGTGCCAGCAGTTCCTCTGCGGGCCTACCTTATGGCTACACCTTC. It translates to CASSSSAGLPYGYTF.

This clone was seen a few times. The CDR3 spells CASSLKGETGTRSSYEQYF. The CDR3 region has the DNA TGTGCCAGCTCACTAAAGGGAGAAACAGGGACCCGTAGCTCCTACGAGCAGTACTTC. This chain links TRBV18 with TRBJ2-7; a possible D gene is TRBD1 (6 bases). The ends were cut back, 4 bases at V and 0 bases at J, with 25 bases in the middle. The CDR3 is made up of 19 amino acids. Germline CDR1 is KGHSH and CDR2 is LQKENI.

The rearrangement links TRBV7-8 to TRBJ2-7; the D gene is possibly TRBD1 (6 bases). The CDR3 length is 13 residues. V lost 0 bases, J lost 5 bases, and 8 bases lay in between. Germline values: CDR1 SGHVS, CDR2 FQNEAQ. The CDR3 sequence is CASSLAGANEQYF. The CDR3 region has the DNA TGTGCCAGCAGCTTAGCGGGGGCGAACGAGCAGTACTTC.

This clone appeared a few times. This sequence joins TRBV7-9 and TRBJ1-1; TRBD1 matches 7 bases. CDR1 and CDR2 from the germline V gene are SEHNR and FQNEAQ (reference sequence). This CDR3 region has 12 residues. J was trimmed by 10 bases and V by 1 base; bases with no gene match: 3. CDR3 DNA: TGTGCCAGCAGCTTAGAGGCAGGGGGAGCTTTCTTT. This codes for CASSLEAGGAFF.